These 25 T cell receptor beta chains were sequenced from one sample in a study of T-cell reconstitution after alpha-beta-depleted transplantation in children. Unique molecular identifiers were used in preparing the TCRbeta library. TCRdb fed the PCR reads into MiXCR, producing one record per CDR3 protein. The profile shows about 610,000 distinct CDR3 sequences, about 11% of them singletons. This specimen was PBMCs from the stem cell graft donor, taken from the stem cell graft. The receptors derive from a human donor who donated a stem cell graft to a child with acute myeloid leukemia.

This clonotype was counted between two and nine times. The V call is TRBV20-1, the J call TRBJ2-6; 8 bases line up with TRBD2. V shed 0 bases and J 0 bases; nucleotides not matched to a gene: 4. This CDR3 spans 17 amino acids. The V gene's germline CDR1 is DFQATT and CDR2 SNEGSKA (reference sequence). CDR3 region: CSARDTSGSSGANVLTF. In DNA, the CDR3 is TGCAGTGCTAGAGATACTAGCGGATCCTCTGGGGCCAACGTCCTGACTTTC.

The chain uses TRBV12-3 or TRBV12-4 and TRBJ2-3; the match to TRBD1 covers 8 bases. J gave up 0 bases and V 6 bases, and 11 bases lay outside the gene matches. The CDR3 is made up of 17 amino acids. The CDR3 loop reads CASSPLRDRSSTDTQYF. CDR3 sequence (DNA): TGTGCCAGCAGCCCGCTTCGGGACAGGTCGAGCACAGATACGCAGTATTTT.

This chain uses TRBV12-3 or TRBV12-4 with TRBJ2-3, with 8 bases fitting TRBD2. The CDR3 covers 16 residues. V dropped 3 bases and J dropped 1; count of bases not matched to a gene: 6. CDR3 sequence reads: CASSFGRGTGTDTQYF. For the CDR3, the DNA is TGTGCCAGCAGTTTCGGGAGGGGGACGGGCACAGATACGCAGTATTTT.

In DNA, the CDR3 is TGTGCCAGCAGTTCCAGCGGGAGAAAGCTCAGCGAGCAGTACTTC. Its translation: CASSSSGRKLSEQYF. The gene calls are TRBV28 and TRBJ2-7; the match to TRBD2 covers 8 bases. The CDR3 has 15 amino acids. The germline gives CDR1 MDHEN, CDR2 SYDVKM. V shed 4 bases, J shed 6 bases, and the junction held 11 bases outside the gene matches.

In this sample, this clonotype turned up a few times. The chain carries TRBV20-1 and TRBJ2-3; 13 positions agree with TRBD2. This CDR3 comprises 15 residues. The V and J ends lost 3 bases and 5 bases, in that order; junction bases with no gene match: 5. CDR1 and CDR2 from the germline V gene are DFQATT and SNEGSKA (reference sequence). CDR3 amino acids: CSARGGLAGRDTQYF. CDR3 nucleotide sequence: TGCAGTGCTAGGGGGGGACTAGCGGGGCGAGATACGCAGTATTTT.

This rearrangement joins TRBV12-3 or TRBV12-4 to TRBJ2-2; D gene unclear. CDR3 size: 14 residues. Trimming cost V 6 bases and J 7 bases, with 15 bases left between them. In DNA form, the CDR3 reads TGTGCCAGCAGCTCCCCAAGGGCTGGCGGGGAGCTGTTTTTT. It specifies CASSSPRAGGELFF.

This clonotype was counted between two and nine times. The gene calls are TRBV6-1 and TRBJ1-5, with D tentatively TRBD1 (6 bases). V lost 1 base, J lost 4 bases, and 11 bases lay in between. The CDR3 totals 15 residues. Germline CDR1 MNHNS, CDR2 SASEGT. CDR3 coding DNA: TGTGCCAGCAGTGAAGGGACAGCTAAGAATCAGCCCCAGCATTTT. The encoded protein is CASSEGTAKNQPQHF.

This clonotype has at least ten counts. The chain links TRBV20-1 to TRBJ1-5, with TRBD1 matching 7 bases. V lost 6 bases to trimming and J lost 1 base; unmatched junction nucleotides: 9. This CDR3 region has 15 residues. The germline V gene encodes CDR1 DFQATT and CDR2 SNEGSKA (reference sequence). Here the CDR3 reads CSAQGGRGSNQPQHF. The DNA of the CDR3 is TGCAGTGCCCAGGGGGGAAGGGGGAGCAATCAGCCCCAGCATTTT.

This clonotype showed up just a few times. In DNA form, the CDR3 reads TGTGCCTGGGCAACAGAGACGAACACTGAAGCTTTCTTT. It is translated as CAWATETNTEAFF. The chain uses TRBV30 and TRBJ1-1, with D unclear. Germline V lookup: CDR1 GTSNPN, CDR2 SVGIG (reference sequence). The CDR3 runs to 13 residues. V lost 5 bases and J 1 base, leaving 11 bases between the germline ends.

In its sample, this clonotype was seen many times. J is TRBJ2-3 and V is TRBV12-3 or TRBV12-4, with TRBD1 as a possible D gene (5 bases). V was shortened by 6 bases and J by 5 bases, with 9 bases between the two germline ends. This CDR3 region has 12 residues. Here the CDR3 reads CASRIQGDTQYF. The CDR3 DNA follows: TGTGCCAGCAGGATCCAGGGAGATACGCAGTATTTT.

The CDR3 coding sequence is TGCGCCAGCAGCTCCCCGAGTGGGAATGAGCAGTTCTTC. Its protein product is CASSSPSGNEQFF. V and J are TRBV5-1 and TRBJ2-1; D remains unclear. The CDR3 spans 13 residues. Deletions cut 3 bases from V and 7 bases from J, with 11 bases between. From germline, CDR1 is SGHRS and CDR2 YFSETQ.

The gene calls are TRBV15 and TRBJ2-5, with unresolved D. This CDR3 has 13 amino acids. V was clipped by 0 bases and J by 5 bases, with 7 bases between them. Germline loops: CDR1 LNHNV, CDR2 YYDKDF (reference sequence). CDR3 residues: CATSRDLTETQYF. In DNA form, the CDR3 reads TGTGCCACCAGCAGAGATCTCACGGAGACCCAGTACTTC.

The chain carries TRBV20-1 and TRBJ2-5; D is possibly TRBD2 (6 bases). This CDR3 contains 16 residues. Germline V gene data show CDR1 as DFQATT and CDR2 as SNEGSKA (reference sequence). Trimming took off 0 bases at V and 2 bases at J, with 16 bases between the two ends. CDR3 DNA: TGCAGTGCTAGAGATTACCGGGGCGGAGGGCAAGAGACCCAGTACTTC. Encoded protein: CSARDYRGGGQETQYF.

This clonotype was counted at least ten times. The chain joins TRBV4-2 to TRBJ2-2, with 14 bases aligning to TRBD2. The CDR3 spans 21 residues. Trimming took 2 bases from V and 0 from J; bases not matched to a gene: 11. Germline CDR1 LGHNA, CDR2 YNFKEQ. The CDR3 region is CASSQYTRGLAGGANTGELFF. The DNA for the CDR3 is TGTGCCAGCAGCCAATATACGCGAGGACTAGCGGGAGGCGCGAACACCGGGGAGCTGTTTTTT.

This chain links TRBV5-6 with TRBJ2-1; D might be TRBD2 (6 bases). The V end lost 0 bases, the J end lost 7 bases, and 17 bases lay between the germline ends. Germline loops: CDR1 SGHDT, CDR2 YYEEEE. The CDR3 is 16 residues long. The DNA for the CDR3 is TGTGCCAGCAGCTTGGAGGCTAGCGTCAAGCGGAATGAGCAGTTCTTC. Translating it yields CASSLEASVKRNEQFF.

The sample holds many counts of this clonotype. The chain recombines TRBV20-1 with TRBJ2-7; D perhaps matches TRBD2 (6 bases). This CDR3 region has 16 residues. Germline assignment: CDR1 DFQATT and CDR2 SNEGSKA (reference sequence). V lost 6 bases and J lost 1, with 22 bases in between. Here the CDR3 reads CSANPKGASDSYEQYF. CDR3 nucleotide sequence: TGCAGTGCGAACCCAAAAGGGGCTAGCGATTCCTACGAGCAGTACTTC.

This clonotype was seen a handful of times. This chain joins TRBV12-3 or TRBV12-4 and TRBJ2-7; 16 nucleotides agree with TRBD2. The CDR3 runs 17 residues. J gave up 2 bases and V 6 bases, and 7 bases lay outside the gene matches. CDR3 sequence (DNA): TGTGCCAGCAGGCCGGGACTAGCGGGAGGGGGTACCTACGAGCAGTACTTC. This gives the protein CASRPGLAGGGTYEQYF.

This clonotype was detected ten times or more. The genes are TRBV29-1 and TRBJ2-7; 10 nucleotides align to TRBD1. This CDR3 region has 14 residues. Germline lookup yields CDR1 SQVTM and CDR2 ANQGSEA. Losses at the gene ends were 4 bases for V and 1 base for J; bases not matched to a gene: 4. CDR3 nucleotides: TGCAGCGTTGTCGGACAGGGGGGTTCCTACGAGCAGTACTTC. Its protein product is CSVVGQGGSYEQYF.

This clonotype was seen a few times. V gene TRBV30 combines with J gene TRBJ2-2; 8 bases match TRBD1. V lost 1 base and J lost 6; bases outside the gene matches: 4. In germline, CDR1 is GTSNPN, CDR2 SVGIG (reference sequence). The CDR3 loop spans 14 amino acids. CDR3 sequence reads: CAWSGDRGSGELFF. The CDR3 DNA follows: TGTGCCTGGAGTGGCGACAGGGGTTCCGGGGAGCTGTTTTTT.

As concerns this clonotype: With a much larger clone just one base away, this may be a read error. The chain couples TRBV14 to TRBJ2-7; TRBD1 agrees at 10 bases. This CDR3 contains 12 residues. CDR1 SGHDN and CDR2 FVKESK come from the germline V gene. After removal of 5 bases from V and 8 bases from J, the junction contained 3 bases not matched to a gene. This CDR3 is CASSDRGLKQYF. The DNA for the CDR3 is TGTGCCAGCAGCGACAGGGGGCTCAAGCAGTACTTC.

A few counts support this clonotype. The V gene is TRBV5-1, the J gene TRBJ2-5; 7 nucleotides line up with TRBD1. With V trimmed by 2 bases and J by 5 bases, 9 bases remained unmatched. The germline V gene encodes CDR1 SGHRS and CDR2 YFSETQ. CDR3 length: 15 amino acids. CDR3 in DNA: TGCGCCAGCAGCTTCGGGCAGGGGGTCGGGGAGACCCAGTACTTC. It codes for CASSFGQGVGETQYF.

This chain uses TRBV12-3 or TRBV12-4 with TRBJ2-5; TRBD1 agrees at 11 bases. There are 15 residues in the CDR3. V shed 7 bases, J shed 5 bases, and the junction held 9 bases outside the gene matches. The CDR3 region has the DNA TGTGCCAGCAAGCCCTGGACAGGGGGCAGGGAGACCCAGTACTTC. Protein: CASKPWTGGRETQYF.

This clonotype was observed at least ten times. This chain uses TRBV6-1 with TRBJ2-5, with D possibly being TRBD1 (5 bases). Germline CDR1 is MNHNS and CDR2 is SASEGT. V dropped 4 bases and J dropped 1 base, with 7 bases sitting between them. The CDR3 extends over 13 amino acids. The CDR3 bases are TGTGCCAGCAGTGGGGGCAGCCAAGAGACCCAGTACTTC. It codes for CASSGGSQETQYF.

This clonotype was found many times. The chain couples TRBV12-3 or TRBV12-4 to TRBJ1-6; a weak D match, TRBD1 (6 bases). The V gene lost 4 bases and the J gene lost 6 bases, with 10 bases spanning the gap. The CDR3 sequence is 14 residues long. The CDR3 loop reads CASSSSRGNSPLHF. As DNA, the CDR3 is TGTGCCAGCAGTTCGTCCAGGGGTAATTCACCCCTCCACTTT.

This clonotype was seen a handful of times. This sequence joins TRBV24-1 and TRBJ2-5; the match to TRBD2 covers 8 bases. Losses at the gene ends were 3 bases for V and 1 base for J; bases not matched to a gene: 6. This CDR3 has 16 amino acids. Germline CDR1 and CDR2: KGHDR and SFDVKD. CDR3: CATSDPGTRGQETQYF. CDR3 nucleotides: TGTGCCACCAGTGATCCCGGGACTAGAGGCCAAGAGACCCAGTACTTC.